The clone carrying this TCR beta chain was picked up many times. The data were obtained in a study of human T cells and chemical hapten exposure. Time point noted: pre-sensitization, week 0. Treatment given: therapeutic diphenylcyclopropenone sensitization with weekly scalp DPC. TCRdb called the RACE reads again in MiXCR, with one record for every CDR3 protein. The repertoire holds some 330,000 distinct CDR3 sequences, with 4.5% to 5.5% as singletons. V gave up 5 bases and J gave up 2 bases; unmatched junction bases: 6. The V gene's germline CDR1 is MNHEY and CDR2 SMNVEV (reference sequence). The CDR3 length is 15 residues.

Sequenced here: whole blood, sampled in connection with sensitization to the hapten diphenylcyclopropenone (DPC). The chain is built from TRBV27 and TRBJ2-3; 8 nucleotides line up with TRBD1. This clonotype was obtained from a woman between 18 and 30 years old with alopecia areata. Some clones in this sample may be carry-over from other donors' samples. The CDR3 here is CASSGDQGATDTQYF. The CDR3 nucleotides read TGTGCCAGCAGTGGGGACCAGGGGGCCACAGATACGCAGTATTTT.